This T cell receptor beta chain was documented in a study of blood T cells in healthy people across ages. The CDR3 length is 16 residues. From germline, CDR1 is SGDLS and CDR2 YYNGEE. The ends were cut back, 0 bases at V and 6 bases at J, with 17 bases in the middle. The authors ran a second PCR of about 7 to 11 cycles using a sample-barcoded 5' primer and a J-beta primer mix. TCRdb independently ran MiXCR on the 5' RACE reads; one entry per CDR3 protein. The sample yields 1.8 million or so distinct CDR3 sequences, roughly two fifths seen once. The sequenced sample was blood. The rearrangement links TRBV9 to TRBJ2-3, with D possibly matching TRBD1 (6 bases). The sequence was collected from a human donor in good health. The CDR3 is CASSVGIGPGEDTQYF. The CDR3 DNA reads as TGTGCCAGCAGCGTAGGAATAGGCCCAGGGGAGGATACGCAGTATTTT.